One sample yielded the 10 T cell receptor beta chains listed below, sequenced in a study of cytomegalovirus exposure and HLA in healthy donors. Primers: 60 Vbeta forward and 13 Jbeta reverse. This table comes from immunoSEQ multiplex PCR, and its TCRdb copy is limited to in-frame clones, with some not included. The table shows 55,000 to 70,000 clones, with around two thirds occurring only once. The sample consisted of PBMCs. These receptors came from a woman aged 55-70 years in good health and CMV-seropositive.

This clone was detected only a few times. V and J are TRBV5-1 and TRBJ2-7, with TRBD2 identical over 7 bases. This CDR3 has 16 residues. The V gene end was trimmed by 3 bases and the J gene end by 0 bases; junction bases not matched to a gene: 9. Per the germline V gene, CDR1 is SGHRS and CDR2 is YFSETQ. CDR3 sequence reads: CASSSGGGALSYEQYF. In DNA form, the CDR3 reads TGCGCCAGCAGCTCGGGGGGAGGGGCCCTCTCCTACGAGCAGTACTTC.

Written as DNA, the CDR3 is TGTGCCAGCAGCTTACGGGACTCCGTCGCCATCACTGAAGCTTTCTTT. It encodes CASSLRDSVAITEAFF. This sequence joins TRBV7-8 and TRBJ1-1, with TRBD1 as a possible D gene (5 bases). V lost 2 bases to trimming and J lost 4 bases, with 17 bases between them. This CDR3 is built from 16 residues. Germline V gives CDR1 SGHVS, CDR2 FQNEAQ.

The V and J genes are TRBV10-2 and TRBJ2-7, with D maybe TRBD1 (6 bases). The CDR3 length is 15 residues. The germline V gene encodes CDR1 WSHSY and CDR2 SAAADI. Trimming removed 6 bases at V and 5 bases at J, with 20 bases between. The CDR3 sequence: CASRENTGIGHEQYF. The DNA of the CDR3 is TGCGCCAGCAGAGAAAACACAGGGATCGGCCACGAGCAGTACTTC.

V is TRBV13 and J is TRBJ1-2; TRBD1 is a possible D gene (5 bases). CDR1 and CDR2 (germline): PRHDT, FYEKMQ (reference sequence). This CDR3 contains 16 residues. V lost 6 bases, J lost 3 bases, and 20 bases lay in between. CDR3 in amino acids: CASSRTGWGEHYGYTF. The DNA of the CDR3 is TGTGCCAGCAGTCGAACAGGCTGGGGGGAGCACTATGGCTACACCTTC.

V gene TRBV5-1 combines with J gene TRBJ2-3; 11 bases match TRBD2. The germline V gene has CDR1 SGHRS and CDR2 YFSETQ. V shed 0 bases, J shed 4 bases, and the junction held 10 bases outside the gene matches. CDR3 length: 18 amino acids. The CDR3 DNA reads TGCGCCAGCAGCTTGGGGACGCTAGCGGGGGGCCAGGCAGATACGCAGTATTTT. It yields the protein CASSLGTLAGGQADTQYF.

This rearrangement joins TRBV5-4 to TRBJ2-5; 7 bases match TRBD1. This CDR3 is built from 14 residues. V gave up 5 bases and J gave up 3 bases; unmatched junction bases: 7. Per the germline V gene, CDR1 is SGHNT and CDR2 is YYREEE (reference sequence). CDR3 sequence (DNA): TGTGCCAGCAGGGTCGGGACAGTTAAAGAGACCCAGTACTTC. This encodes CASRVGTVKETQYF.

The chain is built from TRBV11-2 and TRBJ2-7; tentatively, D is TRBD1 (6 bases). Trimming removed 5 bases from V and 3 bases from J, with 17 bases in between. This CDR3 has 15 residues. Germline assignment: CDR1 SGHAT and CDR2 FQNNGV. This CDR3 is CASSQDSGGFYEQYF. The DNA for the CDR3 is TGTGCCAGCAGCCAGGACAGTGGGGGATTCTACGAGCAGTACTTC.

V usage is TRBV19 and J usage is TRBJ2-7, with 8 bases matching TRBD2. Losses at the gene ends were 5 bases for V and 2 bases for J; bases not matched to a gene: 5. The CDR3 runs to 14 residues. Germline V CDR1 and CDR2: LNHDA, SQIVND (reference sequence). The CDR3 sequence: CASSPAGGTYEQYF. DNA for the CDR3: TGTGCCAGTAGTCCCGCGGGGGGCACCTACGAGCAGTACTTC.

The count of this clone is one. The gene calls are TRBV4-2 and TRBJ1-4; TRBD1 is a possible D gene (5 bases). This CDR3 is 21 amino acids long. The V end lost 1 base, the J end lost 4 bases, and 28 bases lay between the germline ends. CDR1 is LGHNA, CDR2 YNFKEQ, per germline. The CDR3 coding sequence is TGTGCCAGCAGCCAAGGGTTTATCGGCAGGGAAAGGGGTTACGGTAATGAAAAACTGTTTTTT. It is translated as CASSQGFIGRERGYGNEKLFF.

This clone was observed a handful of times. This sequence joins TRBV5-4 and TRBJ1-2; D unclear. Germline V gene data show CDR1 as SGHNT and CDR2 as YYREEE (reference sequence). V was clipped by 1 base and J by 6 bases, with 10 bases between them. The CDR3 sequence is 13 residues long. The CDR3 nucleotides are TGTGCCAGCAGCTTGCAATCGGGGAATGGCTACACCTTC. This encodes CASSLQSGNGYTF.